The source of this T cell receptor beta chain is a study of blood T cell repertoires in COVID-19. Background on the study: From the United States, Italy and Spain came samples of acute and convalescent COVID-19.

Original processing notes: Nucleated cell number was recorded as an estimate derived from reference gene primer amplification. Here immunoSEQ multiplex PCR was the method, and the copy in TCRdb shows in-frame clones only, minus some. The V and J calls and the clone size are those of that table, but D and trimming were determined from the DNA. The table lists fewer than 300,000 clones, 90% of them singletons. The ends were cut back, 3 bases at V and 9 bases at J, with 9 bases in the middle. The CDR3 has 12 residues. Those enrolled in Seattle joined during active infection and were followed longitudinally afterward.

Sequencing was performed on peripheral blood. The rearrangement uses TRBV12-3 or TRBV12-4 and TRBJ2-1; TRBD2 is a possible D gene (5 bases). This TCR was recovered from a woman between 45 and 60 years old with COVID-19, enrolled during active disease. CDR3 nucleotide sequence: TGTGCCAGCAGTTTTGTAAGCGGTGAGCAGTTCTTC. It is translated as CASSFVSGEQFF.